Each of the 31 T cell receptor beta chains below was sequenced from the same sample in a study of blood T cell repertoires in COVID-19. Produced via immunoSEQ multiplex PCR; TCRdb's table is partial and in-frame only. The repertoire holds about 270,000 clones, around nine tenths seen once, with 2.6% in the top ten. Sequencing was carried out using PBMCs or T cells enriched from blood (not recorded which). Source of these receptors: a woman aged 18-29 years who had recovered from COVID-19.

The chain employs TRBV28 and TRBJ1-6; 7 positions agree with TRBD1. The V gene end was trimmed by 4 bases and the J gene end by 10 bases; junction bases not matched to a gene: 10. The length of the CDR3 is 15 residues. Germline V gene sequence: CDR1 MDHEN, CDR2 SYDVKM. CDR3 region: CASSSPTGLSSPLHF. CDR3 in DNA: TGTGCCAGCAGTTCCCCGACAGGGTTGTCCTCACCCCTCCACTTT.

The chain is built from TRBV7-2 and TRBJ1-2, with 9 bases lining up with TRBD1. This CDR3 contains 15 residues. V dropped 1 base and J dropped 4; count of bases not matched to a gene: 4. Looked up from germline, CDR1 is SGHTA and CDR2 is FQGNSA. This CDR3 reads CASSLEGTGTYGYTF. The CDR3 DNA sequence: TGTGCCAGCAGCTTAGAAGGGACAGGGACCTATGGCTACACCTTC.

The CDR3 protein is CASSSTRQGTYGYTF. In nucleotides, the CDR3 is TGTGCCAGCAGCTCAACGCGACAGGGCACCTATGGCTACACCTTC. The J gene is TRBJ1-2, the V gene TRBV7-8, with 7 bases identical to TRBD1. The CDR3 spans 15 residues. Germline loops: CDR1 SGHVS, CDR2 FQNEAQ. V dropped 4 bases and J dropped 4; count of bases not matched to a gene: 9.

V gene TRBV28 combines with J gene TRBJ1-2; 9 bases align to TRBD1. After removal of 3 bases from V and 2 bases from J, the junction contained 7 bases not matched to a gene. This CDR3 is built from 16 residues. Germline CDR1 reads MDHEN; CDR2 reads SYDVKM. CDR3 nucleotide sequence: TGTGCCAGCAGTTTCTACACCGGGACAGGGAACTATGGCTACACCTTC. Its translation is CASSFYTGTGNYGYTF.

V gene TRBV6-7 combines with J gene TRBJ1-2, with D perhaps TRBD1 (5 bases). TRBV6-7 is designated an ORF whose function remains uncertain. Trimming shortened V by 7 bases and J by 3 bases, and 21 bases separated the two germline ends. The CDR3 is 16 amino acids. Here the CDR3 reads CASIFRYQGGDYGYTF. The CDR3, as DNA: TGTGCCAGCATATTCCGATATCAGGGTGGTGACTATGGCTACACCTTC.

The rearrangement uses TRBV2 and TRBJ2-1, with 7 bases matching TRBD2. The J segment lost 6 bases and the V segment lost 4 bases, leaving 6 bases of the junction unmatched. Germline V gives CDR1 SNHLY, CDR2 FYNNEI. The CDR3 extends over 14 amino acids. CDR3 sequence: CASSVLAVVNEQFF. The CDR3 nucleotides read TGTGCCAGCAGTGTGCTAGCGGTGGTCAATGAGCAGTTCTTC.

V gene TRBV4-2 combines with J gene TRBJ2-2; no definite D call. Germline V lookup: CDR1 LGHNA, CDR2 YNFKEQ. V lost 1 base, J lost 3 bases, and 12 bases lay in between. This CDR3 comprises 16 residues. The CDR3 sequence: CASSQGSPSDTGELFF. The CDR3 region has the DNA TGTGCCAGCAGCCAAGGCTCCCCCTCGGACACCGGGGAGCTGTTTTTT.

With respect to this clone: Other DNA sequences in the sample encode the same CDR3. This chain connects TRBV7-2 to TRBJ2-7, with 7 bases matching TRBD2. Germline values: CDR1 SGHTA, CDR2 FQGNSA. The V gene end was trimmed by 2 bases and the J gene end by 2 bases; junction bases not matched to a gene: 3. The CDR3 consists of 14 residues. CDR3 sequence: CASSLTGGAYEQYF. The CDR3 nucleotides read TGTGCCAGCAGCTTAACGGGAGGCGCCTACGAGCAGTACTTC.

This chain joins TRBV6-5 and TRBJ1-4; a weak D match, TRBD1 (6 bases). The length of the CDR3 is 13 residues. V shed 2 bases and J shed 6 bases, with 7 bases lying between them. The V gene's germline CDR1 is MNHEY and CDR2 SVGAGI. CDR3 DNA sequence: TGTGCCAGCAGTTACAGACAGGATGAAAAACTGTTTTTT. Translated, it gives CASSYRQDEKLFF.

V and J are TRBV6-2 or TRBV6-3 and TRBJ1-2; D remains unclear. The CDR3 sequence is 17 residues long. Germline assignment: CDR1 MNHEY and CDR2 SVGEGT. Between the trimmed V and J ends, which lost 4 bases and 6 bases, there was a span of 24 bases. Here the CDR3 DNA reads TGTGCCAGCAGTTGGTTTGGTAACCTCCTATTAGAAAATGGCTACACCTTC. Translated: CASSWFGNLLLENGYTF.

This clone was recorded a few times. The chain is built from TRBV5-5 and TRBJ1-3; D remains ambiguous. V was pared by 5 bases and J by 0 bases, with 24 bases between. Germline assignment: CDR1 SGHKS and CDR2 YYEKEE (reference sequence). The CDR3 has 19 residues. CDR3 in amino acids: CASSLTLSRRVFSGNTIYF. CDR3 coding DNA: TGTGCCAGCAGTCTGACCTTGAGCAGGCGCGTCTTCTCTGGAAACACCATATATTTT.

The chain couples TRBV6-1 to TRBJ2-3; D is perhaps TRBD2 (5 bases). Trimming pared 4 bases from V and 0 bases from J, leaving 17 bases between. Germline V gene lookup returns CDR1 MNHNS and CDR2 SASEGT. This CDR3 region has 17 residues. In DNA form, the CDR3 reads TGTGCCAGCAGTGTTAAAGGAGGAGGAGCTAGCACAGATACGCAGTATTTT. Amino acids: CASSVKGGGASTDTQYF.

V is TRBV2 and J is TRBJ2-1; 9 positions match TRBD1. The CDR3 is 15 residues long. The germline gives CDR1 SNHLY, CDR2 FYNNEI. After removal of 3 bases from V and 8 bases from J, the junction contained 8 bases not matched to a gene. The CDR3 spells CASSDPGQGNHEQFF. CDR3 coding DNA: TGTGCCAGCAGTGACCCGGGACAGGGCAATCATGAGCAGTTCTTC. Based on the CDR3 plus reference TRBV2 and TRBJ2-1, the full variable domain is EPEVTQTPSHQVTQMGQEVILRCVPISNHLYFYWYRQILGQKVEFLVSFYNNEISEKSEIFDDQFSVERPDGSNFTLKIRSTKLEDSAMYFCASSDPGQGNHEQFFGPGTRLTVL.

The V gene is TRBV6-2 or TRBV6-3, the J gene TRBJ2-2; TRBD2 matches at 9 bases. The CDR3 sequence is 17 residues long. Germline CDR1 and CDR2: MNHEY and SVGEGT. Trimming took 0 bases from V and 6 from J; bases not matched to a gene: 8. CDR3 residues: CASSYSTAGGVSGELFF. As DNA, the CDR3 is TGTGCCAGCAGTTACTCGACAGCGGGAGGCGTTTCCGGGGAGCTGTTTTTT.

This clone was recorded only once. The chain is built from TRBV30 and TRBJ1-5, with D unresolved. The CDR3 length is 14 residues. Trimming cost V 2 bases and J 0 bases, with 8 bases left between them. Germline values: CDR1 GTSNPN, CDR2 SVGIG (reference sequence). For the CDR3, the DNA is TGTGCCTGGAGTCTGGAGGTTAGCAATCAGCCCCAGCATTTT. The encoded protein is CAWSLEVSNQPQHF.

This chain uses TRBV13 with TRBJ1-3, with D uncertain. The germline CDR1 and CDR2 sequences are PRHDT and FYEKMQ (reference sequence). The CDR3 contains 14 residues. Between the trimmed V and J ends, which lost 3 bases and 1 base, there was a span of 7 bases. CDR3 nucleotides: TGTGCCAGCAGCTTTGGGAGATCTGGAAACACCATATATTTT. Encoded protein: CASSFGRSGNTIYF.

This clone occurred once. The CDR3 protein is CASSSRARTGELFF. CDR3 DNA: TGTGCCAGCAGTTCCCGAGCTAGGACCGGGGAGCTGTTTTTT. The rearrangement uses TRBV27 and TRBJ2-2; D is ambiguous. V gave up 4 bases and J gave up 5 bases, with 11 bases separating them. Per germline, CDR1 MNHEY and CDR2 SMNVEV (reference sequence). The CDR3 totals 14 residues.

CDR3 in DNA: TGTGCCAGTAGTATCGGAGGACTAGCCTACGAGCAGTACTTC. As protein: CASSIGGLAYEQYF. This rearrangement joins TRBV19 to TRBJ2-7; 7 positions match TRBD2. Trimming cost V 3 bases and J 2 bases; bases outside gene matches: 4. The CDR3 is 14 residues long. Germline loops: CDR1 LNHDA, CDR2 SQIVND (reference sequence).

The chain combines TRBV30 with TRBJ2-3; 7 bases are shared with TRBD2. With V trimmed by 5 bases and J by 3 bases, 2 bases remained unmatched. Germline V gene sequence: CDR1 GTSNPN, CDR2 SVGIG (reference sequence). The CDR3 spans 12 residues. Here the CDR3 reads CAWGGGTDTQYF. The CDR3 DNA sequence: TGTGCCTGGGGCGGGGGAACAGATACGCAGTATTTT.

This chain links TRBV4-1 with TRBJ1-5; unclear D gene. Between the trimmed V and J ends, which lost 2 bases and 6 bases, there was a span of 8 bases. CDR1 MGHRA and CDR2 YSYEKL come from the germline V gene. This CDR3 region has 13 residues. The CDR3 sequence: CASSQSEAQPQHF. CDR3 coding DNA: TGCGCCAGCAGCCAAAGTGAAGCTCAGCCCCAGCATTTT.

CDR3 DNA sequence: TGTGCCAGTAGTGGCGGGGGGGATACGCAGTATTTT. This translates into CASSGGGDTQYF. This chain links TRBV19 with TRBJ2-3; 8 bases agree with TRBD2. V lost 5 bases and J lost 6; bases outside the gene matches: 1. The CDR3 runs 12 residues. The V gene's germline CDR1 is LNHDA and CDR2 SQIVND (reference sequence).

The chain carries TRBV5-8 and TRBJ2-3; TRBD1 matches 7 bases. V lost 4 bases and J lost 3; bases outside the gene matches: 11. The CDR3 sequence is 16 residues long. The germline V gene has CDR1 SGHTS and CDR2 YDEGEE. CDR3 nucleotide sequence: TGTGCCAGCAGCATTCAGACAGGGCTAATGACAGATACGCAGTATTTT. This sequence encodes CASSIQTGLMTDTQYF.

This chain uses TRBV21-1 with TRBJ1-2. TRBV21-1 is a pseudogene. The CDR3 sequence is 13 residues long. This CDR3 reads CASNTGEEGGYTF. The CDR3 DNA is TGTGCCAGCAACACGGGAGAAGAAGGTGGCTACACCTTC.

The chain combines TRBV7-9 with TRBJ2-3, with TRBD2 as a possible D gene (5 bases). Per germline, CDR1 SEHNR and CDR2 FQNEAQ (reference sequence). The CDR3 is 15 residues long. V lost 5 bases, J lost 2 bases, and 14 bases lay in between. CDR3 DNA sequence: TGTGCCAGCAGCCGAGACACTAGGGCCACAGATACGCAGTATTTT. Translating gives CASSRDTRATDTQYF.

CDR3 residues: CASSQDAGQGYGYTF. CDR3 DNA: TGCGCCAGCAGCCAAGACGCGGGACAGGGGTATGGCTACACCTTC. The chain employs TRBV4-3 and TRBJ1-2; 10 bases line up with TRBD1. Germline trimming cut 0 bases from V and 5 bases from J; bases unmatched to any gene: 3. The CDR3 spans 15 residues. The germline V gene has CDR1 LGHNA and CDR2 YSLEER.

J is TRBJ1-5 and V is TRBV6-2 or TRBV6-3; weak D call: TRBD1 (6 bases). Trimming pared 5 bases from V and 6 bases from J, leaving 14 bases between. CDR3 length: 14 residues. Germline V CDR1 and CDR2: MNHEY, SVGEGT. This CDR3 reads CASSDPGAGQPQHF. CDR3 in DNA: TGTGCCAGCAGTGACCCAGGGGCGGGTCAGCCCCAGCATTTT.

The chain is built from TRBV18 and TRBJ1-5; no firm D call. V lost 4 bases, J lost 9 bases, and 22 bases lay in between. Germline V gene data show CDR1 as KGHSH and CDR2 as LQKENI. The CDR3 has 16 residues. CDR3 sequence: CASSLHKEEGPGPQHF. In DNA form, the CDR3 reads TGTGCCAGCTCACTTCATAAGGAGGAGGGCCCGGGGCCCCAGCATTTT.

Here the CDR3 reads CASQGWDYGYTF. The CDR3 coding sequence is TGTGCCAGTCAGGGTTGGGACTATGGCTACACCTTC. The rearrangement uses TRBV19 and TRBJ1-2, with D maybe TRBD1 (5 bases). CDR1 is LNHDA and CDR2 is SQIVND in the germline V gene (reference sequence). This CDR3 contains 12 residues. V was clipped by 8 bases and J by 3 bases, with 10 bases between them.

The V gene is TRBV11-2, the J gene TRBJ1-1, with D possibly being TRBD1 (5 bases). This CDR3 has 12 amino acids. The germline CDR1 and CDR2 sequences are SGHAT and FQNNGV. The V end was cut by 5 bases, the J end by 7 bases, with 11 bases between. The CDR3 region has the DNA TGTGCCAGCAGCCCTCCCGGGGGTGAAGCTTTCTTT. Translation gives CASSPPGGEAFF.

The chain couples TRBV6-5 to TRBJ1-5; the D gene is possibly TRBD1 (6 bases). This CDR3 contains 13 residues. Germline V gene sequence: CDR1 MNHEY, CDR2 SVGAGI. V lost 6 bases to trimming and J lost 4 bases, with 10 bases between them. CDR3 sequence (DNA): TGTGCCAGCAGACGGACAGAGAATCAGCCCCAGCATTTT. Translation: CASRRTENQPQHF.

The CDR3 sequence: CASSRSHGLTEYNEQFF. CDR3 nucleotide sequence: TGCGCCAGCAGTAGGTCCCACGGACTTACCGAATACAATGAGCAGTTCTTC. The rearrangement uses TRBV5-1 and TRBJ2-1; TRBD2 might be the D (5 bases). Trimming shortened V by 5 bases and J by 4 bases, and 22 bases separated the two germline ends. From germline, CDR1 is SGHRS and CDR2 YFSETQ. There are 17 residues in the CDR3.